The T cell receptor beta chain under discussion was sequenced for a study of blood T cell repertoires in COVID-19. Whole-study context: Samples of COVID-19 (acute and convalescent) were obtained from the United States, Italy and Spain. Nucleic acid was either cDNA or gDNA, and it came from T cells, B-cell-depleted T cells, or PBMCs.

Authors' processing steps: The assay estimated nucleated cells by amplifying reference gene primers. Clones were sequenced by immunoSEQ multiplex PCR, and TCRdb holds only the in-frame ones, with some missing. The V and J calls and clone size come from that table; D and trimming were worked out from the DNA. The sample has more than 55,000 clones, 86% seen once. Germline V gives CDR1 LNHDA, CDR2 SQIVND (reference sequence). Trimming left V 5 bases short and J 5 bases short, with 16 bases between. The CDR3 is 15 residues long. This sequence was found in a woman older than 75 with acute or convalescent COVID-19. The chain has TRBV19 and TRBJ1-5; D not certain. Sequenced: peripheral blood. Here the CDR3 DNA reads TGTGCCAGTAGTTTCCTCCCCGGGCGGGATCAGCCCCAGCATTTT. Translated: CASSFLPGRDQPQHF.